This T cell receptor (beta chain) came from a study of OX40 agonist ivuxolimab in advanced cancers. Study background: Patients in the trial were receiving intravenous ivuxolimab every 2 weeks, at doses of 0.01 to 10 mg/kg.

Assay: immunoSEQ multiplex PCR; the TCRdb copy retains only in-frame clones and omits some. The data hold about 10,000 clones, with less than 80% observed a single time. CDR3 length: 13 residues. Losses at the gene ends were 4 bases for V and 10 bases for J; bases not matched to a gene: 7. CDR1 and CDR2 (germline): SGHTA, FQGNSA. General study findings and limits: CD4+ and CD8+ blood T cells expanded clonally by week 6 at 0.1 to 3.0 mg/kg.

Note on this clone: As yet, its antigen is unknown.

The clonotype was recovered from an adult with an advanced solid tumor such as melanoma, head and neck, liver or kidney cancer. This sample comprised CD4+ or CD8+ T cells sorted from blood, obtained in a trial of the OX40 agonist ivuxolimab. The V call is TRBV7-2, the J call TRBJ1-1; 9 nucleotides line up with TRBD1. In nucleotides, the CDR3 is TGTGCCAGCAGCTCTTCGGACAGGGGATCAGCTTTCTTT. Amino acids: CASSSSDRGSAFF.